A selection of T cell receptor beta chains follows, all from one sample in a study of cytomegalovirus exposure and HLA in healthy donors. The table came from immunoSEQ multiplex PCR; TCRdb's copy has only in-frame clones and leaves some out. The sample lists roughly 150,000 clones, about 70% occurring once. Specimen: PBMCs. All receptors come from a woman in her sixties or seventies in good health and CMV-seropositive. The CDR3 runs from the conserved cysteine through the conserved F or W. The order of the fields is clone size, D gene, J gene, CDR3 length, V gene, CDR3 protein, CDR3 DNA. The D gene is left open where the match is weak. The listing skips clone size in some rows; elsewhere it reads once, few, many or a size class.

-	TRBD1	TRBJ2-7	15	TRBV6-5	CASRYRPDRAYEQYF	TGTGCCAGCAGATACCGCCCGGACAGGGCCTACGAGCAGTACTTC
-	-	TRBJ1-1	12	TRBV6-1	CASSDQVAEAFF	TGTGCCAGCAGTGATCAGGTAGCTGAAGCTTTCTTT
-	TRBD1	TRBJ2-1	17	TRBV18	CASSLGQGIGSYNEQFF	TGTGCCAGCTCGCTGGGACAGGGAATAGGGTCCTACAATGAGCAGTTCTTC
-	-	TRBJ1-2	11	TRBV6-1	CASSDQRGYTF	TGTGCCAGCAGTGATCAGCGGGGCTACACCTTC
few	TRBD2	TRBJ2-3	15	TRBV11-2	CASSAILAGRDTQYF	TGTGCCAGCAGCGCAATACTAGCGGGTCGGGATACGCAGTATTTT
-	TRBD2	TRBJ2-1	14	TRBV11-3	CASSLGTSANEQFF	TGTGCCAGCAGCTTAGGGACTAGCGCAAATGAGCAGTTCTTC
-	-	TRBJ2-6	15	TRBV10-2	CASSTTGAGANVLTF	TGCGCCAGCAGTACGACAGGAGCTGGGGCCAACGTCCTGACTTTC
-	TRBD1	TRBJ1-5	14	TRBV28	CASSPGGGNQPQHF	TGTGCCAGCAGTCCAGGGGGCGGCAATCAGCCCCAGCATTTT
-	TRBD1	TRBJ2-7	14	TRBV27	CASSFSGQGYEQYF	TGTGCCAGCAGTTTCTCCGGACAGGGCTACGAGCAGTACTTC
-	TRBD2	TRBJ2-5	15	TRBV29-1	CSVGGGGGRQETQYF	TGCAGCGTTGGGGGGGGTGGCGGGAGGCAGGAGACCCAGTACTTC
-	-	TRBJ2-2	12	TRBV29-1	CSGGQNTGELFF	TGCAGCGGGGGACAAAACACCGGGGAGCTGTTTTTT
-	-	TRBJ2-2	14	TRBV7-3	CASSLTGGTGELFF	TGTGCCAGCAGCTTAACGGGGGGCACCGGGGAGCTGTTTTTT
-	-	TRBJ2-1	12	TRBV7-6	CASSPGDYEQFF	TGTGCCAGCAGCCCCGGGGACTATGAGCAGTTCTTC
few	TRBD1	TRBJ1-2	16	TRBV5-6	CASSPRTGSLGYGYTF	TGTGCCAGCAGCCCTCGGACAGGTAGCCTGGGCTATGGCTACACCTTC
-	-	TRBJ1-1	14	TRBV2	CASTEGGDNTEAFF	TGTGCCAGCACTGAAGGGGGAGATAACACTGAAGCTTTCTTT
once	TRBD2	TRBJ2-7	15	TRBV6-5	CASSYSVGGGAEQYF	TGTGCCAGCAGTTACTCTGTCGGGGGGGGCGCCGAGCAGTACTTC
-	-	TRBJ2-2	16	TRBV25-1	CASRQTGTSNTGELFF	TGTGCCAGCAGGCAAACCGGGACAAGTAACACCGGGGAGCTGTTTTTT
-	TRBD1	TRBJ1-1	13	TRBV29-1	CSVTGTGYTEAFF	TGCAGCGTCACGGGGACAGGGTACACTGAAGCTTTCTTT
few	-	TRBJ1-1	15	TRBV28	CASSPPARGRTEAFF	TGTGCCAGCAGTCCCCCAGCAAGGGGTCGGACTGAAGCTTTCTTT
-	-	TRBJ1-2	13	TRBV19	CASRTATNYGYTF	TGTGCCAGTAGAACAGCTACTAACTATGGCTACACCTTC
few	-	TRBJ1-1	15	TRBV7-9	CASSLGQLMNTEAFF	TGTGCCAGCAGCTTGGGACAACTGATGAACACTGAAGCTTTCTTT
-	TRBD2	TRBJ2-3	13	TRBV19	CASSTGTRATQYF	TGTGCCAGTAGTACCGGGACTAGGGCTACGCAGTATTTT
-	-	TRBJ2-3	16	TRBV7-7	CASSPNPPTSTDTQYF	TGTGCTAGCAGCCCCAATCCCCCTACTAGCACAGATACGCAGTATTTT
-	TRBD1	TRBJ1-1	15	TRBV18	CASSPDRQGNTEAFF	TGTGCCAGCTCACCGGACAGACAGGGGAACACTGAAGCTTTCTTT
-	TRBD2	TRBJ2-7	12	TRBV4-2	CASSPGRPEQYF	TGTGCCAGCAGCCCCGGGAGGCCCGAGCAGTACTTC
-	-	TRBJ1-1	14	TRBV21-1	CASSKLECGTEAFF	TGTGCCAGCAGCAAACTAGAGTGTGGCACTGAAGCTTTCTTT
-	-	TRBJ2-3	17	TRBV15	CATSRDLSGSSTDTQYF	TGTGCCACCAGTCGAGATCTTAGCGGATCTAGCACAGATACGCAGTATTTT
-	TRBD1	TRBJ2-1	16	TRBV15	CATSSPGTVGANEQFF	TGTGCCACCAGCAGCCCCGGGACAGTGGGGGCCAATGAGCAGTTCTTC
-	TRBD1	TRBJ2-1	14	TRBV2	CASRAGTGWNEQFF	TGTGCCAGCAGGGCCGGGACAGGGTGGAATGAGCAGTTCTTC
-	-	TRBJ1-1	9	TRBV29-1	CSGGREAFF	TGCAGCGGGGGCAGAGAAGCTTTCTTT
few	TRBD1	TRBJ1-4	16	TRBV5-6	CASSSGTGWANEKLFF	TGTGCCAGCAGCTCCGGGACAGGGTGGGCTAATGAAAAACTGTTTTTT
-	TRBD1	TRBJ1-4	16	TRBV5-5	CASSSETTGGYEKLFF	TGTGCCAGCAGCTCCGAGACGACAGGGGGCTATGAAAAACTGTTTTTT
-	TRBD1	TRBJ1-5	15	TRBV28	CASSPGQGTGQPQHF	TGTGCCAGCAGCCCTGGACAGGGTACGGGTCAGCCCCAGCATTTT
-	-	TRBJ2-5	15	TRBV5-1	CASSSPGLATETQYF	TGCGCCAGCAGCTCCCCCGGGTTAGCGACAGAGACCCAGTACTTC
few	TRBD1	TRBJ2-3	17	TRBV19	CASGGTGGWVATDTQYF	TGTGCCAGTGGAGGGACAGGGGGTTGGGTCGCGACAGATACGCAGTATTTT
-	-	TRBJ2-1	16	TRBV30	CAWSVRGLQLYNEQFF	TGTGCCTGGAGTGTACGGGGACTTCAACTATACAATGAGCAGTTCTTC
-	TRBD1	TRBJ1-5	16	TRBV9	CASSKGQGGFDQPQHF	TGTGCCAGCAGCAAGGGACAGGGGGGATTCGATCAGCCCCAGCATTTT
-	TRBD1	TRBJ2-5	16	TRBV6-1	CASSEALLQGSETQYF	TGTGCCAGCAGTGAAGCGCTTCTACAGGGGTCAGAGACCCAGTACTTC
-	TRBD1	TRBJ1-1	14	TRBV7-9	CASSMHDRASGAFF	TGTGCCAGCAGCATGCATGACAGGGCTTCCGGAGCTTTCTTT
few	TRBD1	TRBJ1-5	13	TRBV2	CASRQTGVQPQHF	TGTGCCAGCAGACAGACAGGGGTACAGCCCCAGCATTTT
once	-	TRBJ2-4	14	TRBV28	CASSQQGTKNIQYF	TGTGCCAGCAGTCAACAGGGTACCAAAAACATTCAGTACTTC
-	TRBD1	TRBJ2-7	14	TRBV7-9	CASSPGTVGYEQYF	TGTGCCAGCAGCCCAGGGACAGTCGGGTACGAGCAGTACTTC
-	-	TRBJ2-7	15	TRBV30	CAWSPARGKRDEQYF	TGTGCCTGGAGTCCCGCTCGAGGAAAGCGAGACGAGCAGTACTTC
-	-	TRBJ2-7	10	TRBV5-6	CASGRRKQYF	TGTGCCAGCGGGAGGCGTAAGCAGTACTTC
-	-	TRBJ2-7	12	TRBV2	CASSEAVYEQYF	TGTGCCAGCAGTGAAGCCGTATACGAGCAGTACTTC
-	TRBD1	TRBJ1-1	16	TRBV5-4	CASSQRTGRMNTEAFF	TGTGCCAGCAGTCAAAGGACAGGGCGAATGAACACTGAAGCTTTCTTT
few	-	TRBJ2-7	12	TRBV30	CAWSHSSYEQYF	TGTGCCTGGAGTCACAGCTCCTACGAGCAGTACTTC
once	TRBD1	TRBJ1-2	17	TRBV19	CASSFLRQGESGLGYTF	TGTGCCAGTAGTTTTCTGAGACAGGGGGAATCTGGATTAGGCTACACCTTC
once	-	TRBJ2-3	12	TRBV29-1	CSVERDTDTQYF	TGCAGCGTTGAGCGGGACACAGATACGCAGTATTTT
-	-	TRBJ2-2	14	TRBV19	CASSLTAVTGELFF	TGTGCCAGTAGCCTGACCGCGGTCACCGGGGAGCTGTTTTTT
-	TRBD2	TRBJ2-1	16	TRBV7-3	CASSLLAGTVENEQFF	TGTGCCAGCAGCTTACTAGCGGGAACGGTTGAGAATGAGCAGTTCTTC